This T cell receptor beta chain was captured by sequencing in a study of early stage breast cancer tumors. Germline V gene sequence: CDR1 MNHNS, CDR2 SASEGT. The CDR3 totals 13 residues. Trimming pared 3 bases from V and 6 bases from J, leaving 12 bases between. Assay: immunoSEQ multiplex PCR; the TCRdb copy retains only in-frame clones and omits some. The table shows some 21,000 clones, with 60% to 85% occurring only once. The chain uses TRBV6-1 and TRBJ2-7, with D perhaps assigned TRBD1 or TRBD2 (6 bases each). The receptor comes from a person aged 55 to 75 with breast cancer. Sequencing was done on a sample of blood. CDR3 DNA sequence: TGTGCCAGCAGTGAGACCCGGGGGCGCGAGCAGTACTTC. Its protein product is CASSETRGREQYF.